Below, 22 T cell receptor beta chains from the same sample are listed, as sequenced in a study of shared clonotypes between healthy human individuals. The table came from immunoSEQ multiplex PCR; TCRdb's copy has only in-frame clones and leaves some out. The sample lists about 490,000 clones; approximately 80% were seen once. Material: PBMCs. Source of these receptors: a middle-aged woman in good health. Some clones in this sample may be carry-over from other donors' samples.

The chain uses TRBV6-4 and TRBJ2-7, with 9 bases identical to TRBD1. The CDR3 consists of 17 residues. V shed 2 bases and J 3 bases; nucleotides not matched to a gene: 11. CDR1 MRHNA and CDR2 SNTAGT come from the germline V gene. The CDR3 DNA sequence: TGTGCCAGCAGTGACAAAGGGAGGGGACAGGGAATCTACGAGCAGTACTTC. It codes for CASSDKGRGQGIYEQYF.

Concerning this clone: Additional DNA sequences in this sample encode the identical CDR3. The CDR3 region is CSARKDEQYF. In DNA, the CDR3 is TGCAGTGCTAGGAAGGACGAGCAGTACTTC. This sequence joins TRBV20-1 and TRBJ2-7; D ambiguous. CDR3 length: 10 amino acids. V dropped 3 bases and J dropped 5 bases, with 5 bases sitting between them. Germline-derived CDR1 and CDR2 are DFQATT and SNEGSKA (reference sequence).

Here the CDR3 reads CASSLDWDNEQFF. As DNA, the CDR3 is TGTGCCAGCAGCTTAGACTGGGACAATGAGCAGTTCTTC. The chain combines TRBV7-3 with TRBJ2-1; D remains unclear. The V gene's germline CDR1 is SGHTA and CDR2 FQGTGA. V gave up 2 bases and J gave up 5 bases, with 7 bases separating them. The CDR3 covers 13 residues. Using reference TRBV7-3 and TRBJ2-1 for the parts outside the CDR3, the full variable domain is GAGVSQTPSNKVTEKGKYVELRCDPISGHTALYWYRQSLGQGPEFLIYFQGTGAADDSGLPNDRFFAVRPEGSVSTLKIQRTERGDSAVYLCASSLDWDNEQFFGPGTRLTVL.

V is TRBV6-5 and J is TRBJ2-7, with TRBD2 matching 7 bases. Germline CDR1 MNHEY, CDR2 SVGAGI. Trimming removed 8 bases from V and 4 bases from J; junction bases left unmatched: 2. CDR3 length: 11 residues. CDR3 residues: CASSGGYEQYF. For the CDR3, the DNA is TGTGCCAGCTCGGGGGGTTACGAGCAGTACTTC.

The rearrangement links TRBV29-1 to TRBJ2-5; D gene uncertain. Trimming left V 0 bases short and J 5 bases short, with 10 bases between. The CDR3 sequence is 13 residues long. CDR1 and CDR2 from the germline V gene are SQVTM and ANQGSEA. CDR3 protein: CSVEDRVWETQYF. The CDR3 nucleotides read TGCAGCGTTGAAGATCGTGTTTGGGAGACCCAGTACTTC.

This chain links TRBV27 with TRBJ1-2, with TRBD1 identical over 10 bases. CDR1 and CDR2 from the germline V gene are MNHEY and SMNVEV (reference sequence). The CDR3 is 14 amino acids. V dropped 2 bases and J dropped 5; count of bases not matched to a gene: 2. CDR3 coding DNA: TGTGCCAGCAGTTTAAGGGGACAGGGGTATGGCTACACCTTC. Translating it yields CASSLRGQGYGYTF.

The chain links TRBV7-9 to TRBJ1-3; D gene ambiguous. Germline V gene data show CDR1 as SEHNR and CDR2 as FQNEAQ (reference sequence). The CDR3 loop spans 15 amino acids. V shed 3 bases and J shed 4 bases, with 13 bases lying between them. The CDR3 loop reads CASSFGQAAGNTIYF. The CDR3 region has the DNA TGTGCCAGCAGCTTCGGGCAGGCCGCGGGAAACACCATATATTTT.

Note on this clone: It may be a read error: a sequence one base away is much more abundant. The chain has TRBV2 and TRBJ1-2, with D perhaps TRBD1 (5 bases). This CDR3 contains 13 residues. CDR1 and CDR2 (germline): SNHLY, FYNNEI. Trimming cost V 6 bases and J 4 bases, with 12 bases left between them. CDR3 sequence reads: CASRLDSLYGYTF. In nucleotides, the CDR3 is TGTGCCAGCAGGCTCGACAGCCTCTATGGCTACACCTTC. Supplemented by reference TRBV2 and TRBJ1-2, the full variable domain reads EPEVTQTPSHQVTQMGQEVILRCVPISNHLYFYWYRQILGQKVEFLVSFYNNEISEKSEIFDDQFSVERPDGSNFTLKIRSTKLEDSAMYFCASRLDSLYGYTFGSGTRLTVV.

This rearrangement joins TRBV7-9 to TRBJ2-3; D is uncertain. Trimming removed 7 bases from V and 2 bases from J, with 7 bases in between. The CDR3 is 12 residues long. Germline V gene data show CDR1 as SEHNR and CDR2 as FQNEAQ (reference sequence). The CDR3 here is CASTVDTDTQYF. As DNA, the CDR3 is TGTGCCAGCACGGTGGACACAGATACGCAGTATTTT. The whole variable domain, remainder taken from reference TRBV7-9 and TRBJ2-3, is DTGVSQNPRHKITKRGQNVTFRCDPISEHNRLYWYRQTLGQGPEFLTYFQNEAQLEKSRLLSDRFSAERPKGSFSTLEIQRTEQGDSAMYLCASTVDTDTQYFGPGTRLTVL.

This clone occurred a few times. This chain connects TRBV6-5 to TRBJ2-1, with D possibly TRBD2 on 6 matching bases. Germline CDR1 and CDR2: MNHEY and SVGAGI. This CDR3 contains 12 residues. V gave up 2 bases and J gave up 16 bases, with 15 bases separating them. CDR3 coding DNA: TGTGCCAGCAGTTACCGGCCGGGACTGTACTTCTTC. As protein: CASSYRPGLYFF.

The CDR3 sequence: CASSLDKRAGRETQYF. The DNA for the CDR3 is TGTGCCAGCAGCTTAGATAAACGGGCCGGGAGGGAGACCCAGTACTTC. The chain uses TRBV5-4 and TRBJ2-5, with 7 bases aligning to TRBD2. The trim removed 2 bases at V and 5 bases at J, leaving 12 bases unmatched. CDR1 and CDR2 from the germline V gene are SGHNT and YYREEE (reference sequence). The CDR3 contains 16 residues.

At least ten counts were recorded for this clone. The chain employs TRBV5-6 and TRBJ1-1; 8 bases fit TRBD1. CDR3 size: 13 residues. The junction had 1 base not matched to a gene; V was cut back by 3 bases and J by 3 bases. The germline gives CDR1 SGHDT, CDR2 YYEEEE. The DNA for the CDR3 is TGTGCCAGCAGCTCGACAGGGGACACTGAAGCTTTCTTT. Translation gives CASSSTGDTEAFF.

The chain carries TRBV9 and TRBJ2-1; 9 nucleotides align to TRBD2. Germline CDR1 reads SGDLS; CDR2 reads YYNGEE. Unmatched junction bases numbered 4, after V lost 4 bases and J lost 2 bases. The CDR3 has 15 amino acids. The CDR3 DNA follows: TGTGCCAGCAGCACGATAGCGGGAGCCTACAATGAGCAGTTCTTC. Its protein is CASSTIAGAYNEQFF.

The rearrangement joins TRBV7-6 to TRBJ2-7; D not certain. Per the germline V gene, CDR1 is SGHVS and CDR2 is FNYEAQ. CDR3 length: 12 residues. V was shortened by 0 bases and J by 6 bases, with 6 bases between the two germline ends. This CDR3 reads CASSLAKAEQYF. CDR3 in DNA: TGTGCCAGCAGCTTAGCTAAAGCCGAGCAGTACTTC.

The genes are TRBV18 and TRBJ1-2; tentatively, D is TRBD1 (5 bases). Between the trimmed V and J ends, which lost 3 bases and 5 bases, there was a span of 16 bases. The CDR3 is made up of 15 amino acids. Germline values: CDR1 KGHSH, CDR2 LQKENI. This chain's CDR3 is CASSPSSGALYGYTF. CDR3 nucleotides: TGTGCCAGCTCACCGTCAAGCGGGGCATTGTATGGCTACACCTTC.

This clone showed up just once. The chain employs TRBV27 and TRBJ2-5; 8 bases fit TRBD2. With V trimmed by 3 bases and J by 1 base, 7 bases remained unmatched. CDR3 length equals 16 residues. Germline assignment: CDR1 MNHEY and CDR2 SMNVEV (reference sequence). The CDR3 here is CASSLGLGRIQETQYF. The CDR3 DNA reads as TGTGCCAGCAGTTTGGGACTAGGCAGAATCCAAGAGACCCAGTACTTC.

This clone was picked up one time. The chain employs TRBV27 and TRBJ1-2, with D uncertain. V lost 4 bases and J 5 bases, leaving 11 bases between the germline ends. Germline V CDR1 and CDR2: MNHEY, SMNVEV (reference sequence). The CDR3 totals 13 residues. In nucleotides, the CDR3 is TGTGCCAGCAGTTGGAACAGCGCTTATGGCTACACCTTC. It is translated as CASSWNSAYGYTF.

For this clone: The conserved closing phenylalanine or tryptophan is absent in this CDR3, likely reflecting a read error. Because the CDR3's place on the DNA is in doubt, the DNA is left out and the CDR3 is given as listed by TCRdb. CDR3 sequence: CASPGGEDTPGVN. The rearrangement links TRBV5-1 to TRBJ1-4. CDR1 is SGHRS, CDR2 YFSETQ, per germline. The CDR3 is 13 amino acids long, termini counted.

V usage is TRBV11-2 and J usage is TRBJ2-7; D tentatively reads TRBD1 or TRBD2 (5 bases each). Trimming pared 6 bases from V and 5 bases from J, leaving 14 bases between. The CDR3 loop spans 13 amino acids. From germline, CDR1 is SGHAT and CDR2 FQNNGV. The CDR3 DNA reads as TGTGCCAGCAGTACATCGAGGGACCACGAGCAGTACTTC. Its protein product is CASSTSRDHEQYF. Full variable domain (remainder filled in from reference TRBV11-2 and TRBJ2-7): EAGVAQSPRYKIIEKRQSVAFWCNPISGHATLYWYQQILGQGPKLLIQFQNNGVVDDSQLPKDRFSAERLKGVDSTLKIQPAKLEDSAVYLCASSTSRDHEQYFGPGTRLTVT.

V and J are TRBV11-2 and TRBJ2-5; D is perhaps TRBD2 (6 bases). The germline CDR1 and CDR2 sequences are SGHAT and FQNNGV. CDR3 length: 15 residues. The ends were cut back, 0 bases at V and 5 bases at J, with 13 bases in the middle. CDR3 bases: TGTGCCAGCAGCTTAGACGGGATGGGGAGGGAGACCCAGTACTTC. Its translation: CASSLDGMGRETQYF.

The chain has TRBV25-1 and TRBJ2-5; 8 bases match TRBD1. Losses at the gene ends were 6 bases for V and 10 bases for J; bases not matched to a gene: 13. The CDR3 has 14 amino acids. Germline values: CDR1 MGHDK, CDR2 SYGVNS. The CDR3 here is CASRLSRGRRGQYF. DNA for the CDR3: TGTGCCAGCAGGTTAAGCAGGGGGCGTAGGGGCCAGTACTTC.

The sample holds a few counts of this clone. The chain has TRBV28 and TRBJ1-1, with D perhaps TRBD1 (5 bases). Germline V lookup: CDR1 MDHEN, CDR2 SYDVKM. The CDR3 is 14 amino acids. The ends were cut back, 0 bases at V and 3 bases at J, with 8 bases in the middle. The CDR3 sequence is CASSLWGGDTEAFF. The CDR3 nucleotides read TGTGCCAGCAGTTTATGGGGGGGGGACACTGAAGCTTTCTTT.